The clone carrying this T cell receptor (beta chain) has a handful of counts. Its target is unknown. The data derive from a study of response to subunit inactivated influenza vaccine. Via MiXCR, TCRdb re-called the RT-PCR reads, giving one row per CDR3 protein. The sample shows under 200,000 distinct CDR3 sequences, about 10% of them seen only once. Points from the study as a whole: Only a handful of new T cells, the authors suggested, are recruited with each seasonal influenza vaccination.

After removal of 6 bases from V and 0 bases from J, the junction contained 4 bases not matched to a gene. This CDR3 region has 14 residues. Germline assignment: CDR1 SGHAT and CDR2 FQDESV (reference sequence). This specimen was CD8+ T cells sorted from PBMCs, taken less than 30 months after vaccination. The sequence was collected from a man between 45 and 75 years old who received an inactivated influenza vaccine. The genes are TRBV11-1 and TRBJ2-7; 8 bases are a match to TRBD1. The CDR3 reads CASRSTGDSYEQYF. The CDR3 coding sequence is TGTGCCAGCAGGTCGACAGGGGACTCCTACGAGCAGTACTTC.